The T cell receptor (beta chain) under discussion was sequenced for a study of molecular identifiers for immune sequencing clone quantification. Regarding the study as a whole: Clones with over 20 RNA copies captured over 99% of effector molecules but under 1% of naive ones. Should identical TCR molecules share a barcode, the sizes of highly expanded clones could be underestimated.

V lost 4 bases and J lost 4, with 12 bases in between. From germline, CDR1 is LGHNA and CDR2 YSLEER. The CDR3 extends over 14 amino acids. Regarding this clonotype: As yet, its antigen is unknown.

One entry per CDR3 protein results from TCRdb running MiXCR on the PCR reads. Among 460,000 or so distinct CDR3 sequences listed, about 20% were seen once. Naive CD8 libraries used roughly 17,000 to 1,000,000 sorted cells and 10%, 30% or 50% RNA. The J gene is TRBJ2-3, the V gene TRBV4-3, with D unclear. Sequences were obtained from naive CD8+ T cells from blood, with Jurkat cell RNA spiked in. Subset here: FACS-sorted CD8+CD4-CCR7+CD45RA+ naive T cells. The receptor was derived from a human donor in good health. Some libraries in this study had Jurkat cell RNA spiked in. CDR3 nucleotide sequence: TGCGCCAGCAGCCGAACGGGCCCCTCAGATACGCAGTATTTT. This sequence encodes CASSRTGPSDTQYF.